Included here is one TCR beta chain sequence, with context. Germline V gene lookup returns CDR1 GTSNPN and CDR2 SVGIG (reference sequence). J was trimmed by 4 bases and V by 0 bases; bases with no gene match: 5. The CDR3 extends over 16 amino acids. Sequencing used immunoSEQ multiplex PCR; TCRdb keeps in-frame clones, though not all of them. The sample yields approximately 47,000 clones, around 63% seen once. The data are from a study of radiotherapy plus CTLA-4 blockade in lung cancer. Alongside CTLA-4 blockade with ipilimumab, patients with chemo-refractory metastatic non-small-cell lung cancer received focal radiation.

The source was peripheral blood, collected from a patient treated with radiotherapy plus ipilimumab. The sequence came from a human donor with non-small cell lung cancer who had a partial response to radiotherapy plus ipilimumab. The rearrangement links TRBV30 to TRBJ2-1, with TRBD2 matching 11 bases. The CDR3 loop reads CAWSVGTSGLYNEQFF. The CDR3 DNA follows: TGTGCCTGGAGTGTAGGGACTAGCGGATTATACAATGAGCAGTTCTTC. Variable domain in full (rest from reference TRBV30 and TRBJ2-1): SQTIHQWPATLVQPVGSPLSLECTVEGTSNPNLYWYRQAAGRGLQLLFYSVGIGQISSEVPQNLSASRPQDRQFILSSKKLLLSDSGFYLCAWSVGTSGLYNEQFFGPGTRLTVL.